One and the same sample provided the 29 T cell receptor beta chains below, sequenced in a study of blood T cell repertoires in COVID-19. Data came from immunoSEQ multiplex PCR; TCRdb stores just in-frame clones and leaves some out. Among over 200,000 clones, more than 75% were seen once, and the ten largest hold 0.75% to 1%. Sequenced material: peripheral blood. Receptor source: a woman aged 40 to 50 who had recovered from COVID-19.

The chain employs TRBV6-4 and TRBJ2-7, with 10 positions matching TRBD2. CDR1 MRHNA and CDR2 SNTAGT come from the germline V gene. There are 15 residues in the CDR3. V shed 6 bases and J 2 bases; nucleotides not matched to a gene: 7. This CDR3 reads CASSLLAGPPYEQYF. The CDR3, as DNA: TGTGCCAGCAGCCTACTAGCGGGACCGCCCTACGAGCAGTACTTC.

The rearrangement links TRBV11-3 to TRBJ1-5, with a weak D call TRBD1 (5 bases). V was pared by 5 bases and J by 4 bases, with 9 bases between. Germline assignment: CDR1 SGHNT and CDR2 YENEEA. This CDR3 comprises 13 residues. The CDR3 reads CASSTRQNQPQHF. CDR3 DNA sequence: TGTGCCAGCAGCACCCGACAGAATCAGCCCCAGCATTTT. Variable domain in full (rest from reference TRBV11-3 and TRBJ1-5): EAGVVQSPRYKIIEKKQPVAFWCNPISGHNTLYWYLQNLGQGPELLIRYENEEAVDDSQLPKDRFSAERLKGVDSTLKIQPAELGDSAVYLCASSTRQNQPQHFGDGTRLSIL.

The chain joins TRBV7-2 to TRBJ2-1, with D possibly TRBD1 on 5 matching bases. The CDR3 covers 14 residues. V was shortened by 1 base and J by 8 bases, with 12 bases between the two germline ends. Germline assignment: CDR1 SGHTA and CDR2 FQGNSA. The CDR3 DNA follows: TGTGCCAGCAGCTTAGGCAGGGTGGTGCATGAGCAGTTCTTC. Protein product: CASSLGRVVHEQFF.

J is TRBJ1-5 and V is TRBV3-1 (or the pseudogene TRBV3-2), with 10 bases that match TRBD1. This CDR3 has 18 residues. V lost 2 bases and J lost 5; bases outside the gene matches: 12. Germline assignment: CDR1 LGHDT and CDR2 YNNKEL (reference sequence). The CDR3: CASSQLRTGTGVDQPQHF. The CDR3 DNA reads as TGTGCCAGCAGCCAACTCCGAACCGGGACAGGGGTGGATCAGCCCCAGCATTTT.

The rearrangement links TRBV27 to TRBJ2-1; 7 nucleotides align to TRBD1. The CDR3 runs 15 residues. The trim removed 5 bases at V and 0 bases at J, leaving 4 bases unmatched. CDR1 is MNHEY, CDR2 SMNVEV, per germline (reference sequence). CDR3 sequence reads: CASSRQGSSYNEQFF. The CDR3 DNA is TGTGCCAGCAGTCGACAGGGCAGCTCCTACAATGAGCAGTTCTTC.

The chain recombines TRBV29-1 with TRBJ2-1, with 8 bases aligning to TRBD2. V was pared by 3 bases and J by 8 bases, with 15 bases of the junction left unmatched. CDR1 SQVTM and CDR2 ANQGSEA come from the germline V gene. The CDR3 has 16 residues. CDR3 nucleotide sequence: TGCAGCGTTGAGAATAGGCGAGCGGGAGTGGTCGATGAGCAGTTCTTC. Translating gives CSVENRRAGVVDEQFF.

This chain uses TRBV20-1 with TRBJ1-1, with 8 bases lining up with TRBD1. The CDR3 runs to 12 residues. The J segment lost 10 bases and the V segment lost 3 bases, leaving 7 bases of the junction unmatched. Germline V gives CDR1 DFQATT, CDR2 SNEGSKA (reference sequence). The CDR3 sequence: CSASRRGRRAFF. As DNA, the CDR3 is TGCAGTGCTAGTCGCAGGGGGCGACGAGCTTTCTTT.

This clone was seen only once. This chain uses TRBV19 with TRBJ2-3, with D possibly being TRBD2 (7 bases). Trimming pared 5 bases from V and 3 bases from J, leaving 15 bases between. Germline assignment: CDR1 LNHDA and CDR2 SQIVND (reference sequence). This CDR3 has 15 residues. The CDR3: CASSVGGRSTDTQYF. The CDR3 DNA sequence: TGTGCCAGTAGTGTGGGGGGGCGCTCAACAGATACGCAGTATTTT.

The rearrangement links TRBV7-8 to TRBJ2-7, with D tentatively TRBD1 (5 bases). Germline CDR1 reads SGHVS; CDR2 reads FQNEAQ. This CDR3 has 16 residues. V was pared by 7 bases and J by 0 bases, with 19 bases between. The CDR3 loop reads CASTSKGRGSSYEQYF. CDR3 bases: TGTGCCAGCACCTCCAAGGGAAGGGGCAGCTCCTACGAGCAGTACTTC.

This chain joins TRBV19 and TRBJ1-2; TRBD1 agrees at 10 bases. The germline V gene encodes CDR1 LNHDA and CDR2 SQIVND (reference sequence). V was pared by 11 bases and J by 2 bases, with 2 bases of the junction left unmatched. This CDR3 is 12 amino acids long. CDR3 region: CAGQGGNYGYTF. CDR3 DNA sequence: TGTGCCGGACAGGGGGGGAACTATGGCTACACCTTC.

This CDR3 reads CASSVSGGWKAQGSYEQYF. The CDR3 DNA reads as TGTGCCAGCAGCGTAAGCGGGGGGTGGAAGGCTCAGGGGTCCTACGAGCAGTACTTC. The chain combines TRBV2 with TRBJ2-7; 9 nucleotides line up with TRBD2. Germline V gives CDR1 SNHLY, CDR2 FYNNEI. V was clipped by 6 bases and J by 1 base; unmatched bases: 19. This CDR3 is 19 amino acids long.

V usage is TRBV28 and J usage is TRBJ2-3; possible D gene TRBD2, 6 bases. Deletions cut 5 bases from V and 4 bases from J, with 13 bases between. The CDR3 runs 14 residues. Germline V lookup: CDR1 MDHEN, CDR2 SYDVKM. As DNA, the CDR3 is TGTGCCAGCAGTCCCCCCGGGGGAGCAGATACGCAGTATTTT. Translated, it gives CASSPPGGADTQYF.

The V gene is TRBV27, the J gene TRBJ2-1; weak D call: TRBD2 (6 bases). Germline CDR1 is MNHEY and CDR2 is SMNVEV (reference sequence). V was clipped by 6 bases and J by 9 bases, with 15 bases between them. CDR3 length equals 13 residues. The CDR3 DNA is TGTGCCAGCAGGACTAGTGGGGGAGGTGAGCAGTTCTTC. This encodes CASRTSGGGEQFF.

The V and J genes are TRBV5-4 and TRBJ1-2; 7 bases line up with TRBD1. CDR1 is SGHNT and CDR2 is YYREEE in the germline V gene (reference sequence). The CDR3 runs to 12 residues. V lost 4 bases and J lost 8; bases outside the gene matches: 5. CDR3 in DNA: TGTGCCAGCAGCCCCAAGACAGGGGGCTACACCTTC. Amino acid sequence: CASSPKTGGYTF. Variable domain in full (rest from reference TRBV5-4 and TRBJ1-2): ETGVTQSPTHLIKTRGQQVTLRCSSQSGHNTVSWYQQALGQGPQFIFQYYREEENGRGNFPPRFSGLQFPNYSSELNVNALELDDSALYLCASSPKTGGYTFGSGTRLTVV.

The chain couples TRBV30 to TRBJ1-6; D may be TRBD1 (5 bases). CDR3 length: 13 residues. CDR1 is GTSNPN and CDR2 is SVGIG in the germline V gene (reference sequence). V gave up 2 bases and J gave up 8 bases, with 10 bases separating them. CDR3 nucleotides: TGTGCCTGGAGTCCGGGGGAGTATTCACCCCTCCACTTT. Translated: CAWSPGEYSPLHF.

V and J are TRBV3-1 (or the pseudogene TRBV3-2) and TRBJ2-3, with 11 bases identical to TRBD2. CDR3 length equals 15 residues. J gave up 10 bases and V 5 bases, and 11 bases lay outside the gene matches. Germline loops: CDR1 LGHDT, CDR2 YNNKEL (reference sequence). The CDR3 sequence is CASSDSGRAPEAQYF. The CDR3 DNA sequence: TGTGCCAGCAGCGATAGCGGGAGGGCCCCGGAGGCGCAGTATTTT.

The chain employs TRBV2 and TRBJ2-3; possibly TRBD2 for D (5 bases). CDR1 SNHLY and CDR2 FYNNEI come from the germline V gene. The CDR3 loop spans 13 amino acids. Trimming removed 8 bases from V and 4 bases from J, with 13 bases in between. This CDR3 is CASRSPLADTQYF. In nucleotides, the CDR3 is TGTGCCAGCCGAAGCCCACTAGCAGATACGCAGTATTTT. Complete variable domain (other parts from reference TRBV2 and TRBJ2-3): EPEVTQTPSHQVTQMGQEVILRCVPISNHLYFYWYRQILGQKVEFLVSFYNNEISEKSEIFDDQFSVERPDGSNFTLKIRSTKLEDSAMYFCASRSPLADTQYFGPGTRLTVL.

V usage is TRBV13 and J usage is TRBJ2-2; TRBD1 matches at 9 bases. The CDR3 covers 17 residues. The germline V gene has CDR1 PRHDT and CDR2 FYEKMQ (reference sequence). With V trimmed by 4 bases and J by 1 base, 7 bases remained unmatched. The CDR3 nucleotides read TGTGCCAGCAGCTCGATAGAGGGACAGGGGAACACCGGGGAGCTGTTTTTT. As protein: CASSSIEGQGNTGELFF.

The chain couples TRBV5-4 to TRBJ1-1; unclear D gene. V lost 4 bases and J 1 base, leaving 20 bases between the germline ends. The CDR3 is made up of 17 amino acids. Germline assignment: CDR1 SGHNT and CDR2 YYREEE (reference sequence). The CDR3: CASSRPSAGRPNTEAFF. The CDR3 DNA follows: TGTGCCAGCAGCCGTCCCTCCGCCGGGAGGCCGAACACTGAAGCTTTCTTT.

J is TRBJ2-3 and V is TRBV6-5; TRBD2 matches 11 bases. The CDR3 has 15 residues. Germline CDR1 MNHEY, CDR2 SVGAGI. V was clipped by 6 bases and J by 6 bases; unmatched bases: 8. CDR3 amino acids: CASSVGLAGRDTQYF. CDR3 DNA: TGTGCCAGCAGCGTCGGACTAGCGGGCCGGGATACGCAGTATTTT.

V and J are TRBV30 and TRBJ1-4, with TRBD1 matching over 10 bases. Looked up from germline, CDR1 is GTSNPN and CDR2 is SVGIG (reference sequence). J gave up 6 bases and V 0 bases, and 1 base lay outside the gene matches. CDR3 size: 14 residues. CDR3 sequence: CAWSVGTGDEKLFF. DNA of the CDR3: TGTGCCTGGAGTGTAGGGACAGGGGATGAAAAACTGTTTTTT.

The rearrangement links TRBV7-2 to TRBJ2-1, with 14 bases aligning to TRBD2. Germline-derived CDR1 and CDR2 are SGHTA and FQGNSA. The CDR3 runs to 18 residues. J gave up 5 bases and V 5 bases, and 11 bases lay outside the gene matches. The DNA for the CDR3 is TGTGCCAGCAGCCCCGAGGGACTAGCGGGAGCTCGGGACAATGAGCAGTTCTTC. Protein product: CASSPEGLAGARDNEQFF.

The CDR3 spells CAWTEGPSGSSYNEQFF. In DNA form, the CDR3 reads TGTGCCTGGACCGAGGGGCCTAGCGGGAGTTCTTACAATGAGCAGTTCTTC. The V and J genes are TRBV30 and TRBJ2-1; TRBD2 matches at 10 bases. Trimming at V came to 4 bases and at J to 4 bases, leaving 13 bases not matched to a gene. Germline CDR1 and CDR2: GTSNPN and SVGIG (reference sequence). This CDR3 is 17 amino acids long.

The gene calls are TRBV5-4 and TRBJ2-2, with 8 bases fitting TRBD2. V shed 2 bases, J shed 1 base, and the junction held 4 bases outside the gene matches. This CDR3 contains 16 residues. In germline, CDR1 is SGHNT, CDR2 YYREEE (reference sequence). CDR3 in amino acids: CASSLPGLGNTGELFF. In nucleotides, the CDR3 is TGTGCCAGCAGCTTACCGGGACTAGGGAACACCGGGGAGCTGTTTTTT. The full variable domain, rest sourced from reference TRBV5-4 and TRBJ2-2, is ETGVTQSPTHLIKTRGQQVTLRCSSQSGHNTVSWYQQALGQGPQFIFQYYREEENGRGNFPPRFSGLQFPNYSSELNVNALELDDSALYLCASSLPGLGNTGELFFGEGSRLTVL.

The gene calls are TRBV5-1 and TRBJ2-7; maybe TRBD1 (6 bases). Per germline, CDR1 SGHRS and CDR2 YFSETQ. Trimming stripped 1 base from V and 2 bases from J, with 13 bases between. The CDR3 totals 15 residues. CDR3 in amino acids: CASSLNRVGAYEQYF. CDR3 sequence (DNA): TGCGCCAGCAGCTTGAACAGGGTGGGGGCCTACGAGCAGTACTTC.

V is TRBV19 and J is TRBJ1-2; D possibly corresponds to TRBD1 (6 bases). Germline V CDR1 and CDR2: LNHDA, SQIVND (reference sequence). The V end was cut by 1 base, the J end by 4 bases, with 19 bases between. The CDR3 totals 17 residues. CDR3 nucleotides: TGTGCCAGTAGTATAGGGCAGGGGCCCTATCCCACCTATGGCTACACCTTC. Amino acids: CASSIGQGPYPTYGYTF.

This clone was detected once. The chain employs TRBV5-8 and TRBJ2-3, with 8 bases fitting TRBD1. V shed 0 bases, J shed 5 bases, and the junction held 5 bases outside the gene matches. The germline CDR1 and CDR2 sequences are SGHTS and YDEGEE. The CDR3 has 15 amino acids. In nucleotides, the CDR3 is TGTGCCAGCAGCTTGGCGGACAGGGCCGAAGATACGCAGTATTTT. This gives the protein CASSLADRAEDTQYF.

The V call is TRBV19, the J call TRBJ2-7, with D perhaps TRBD1 (6 bases). In germline, CDR1 is LNHDA, CDR2 SQIVND (reference sequence). CDR3 length equals 13 residues. The V and J ends lost 11 bases and 6 bases respectively, with 20 bases between them. This CDR3 is CAPGPGVRGEQYF. The CDR3 DNA reads TGTGCCCCAGGGCCAGGGGTCAGGGGCGAGCAGTACTTC.

The chain joins TRBV24-1 to TRBJ2-3; D not certain. CDR3 size: 13 residues. V lost 4 bases, J lost 3 bases, and 7 bases lay in between. CDR1 is KGHDR, CDR2 SFDVKD, per germline. The CDR3: CATSDTQTDTQYF. The DNA of the CDR3 is TGTGCCACCAGTGACACACAAACAGATACGCAGTATTTT.